The next 11 T cell receptor beta chains were all read from a single sample in a study of neurological immune-mediated disorders. TCRdb redid the calling of the 5' RACE reads with MiXCR, one entry per CDR3 protein. Among some 10,000 distinct CDR3 sequences listed, approximately 22% were seen once. The sample consisted of CD8+ T cells from blood. Receptor source: a woman aged 40 to 49 with multiple sclerosis.

By proportion, this clonotype is medium-sized. The rearrangement joins TRBV9 to TRBJ2-7; unclear D gene. Germline CDR1 is SGDLS and CDR2 is YYNGEE. The CDR3 runs 13 residues. V was trimmed by 1 base and J by 7 bases, leaving 12 bases between them. The CDR3 DNA is TGTGCCAGCAGCGTATGGCGGATGGGGGAGCAGTACTTC. It yields the protein CASSVWRMGEQYF.

In its sample, this clonotype ranks as medium-sized (0.01 to 0.1%). The chain uses TRBV11-2 and TRBJ2-5; D possibly uses TRBD1 or TRBD2 (5 bases each). Germline lookup yields CDR1 SGHAT and CDR2 FQNNGV. The CDR3 is made up of 13 amino acids. Trimming left V 0 bases short and J 5 bases short, with 7 bases between. The CDR3 DNA sequence: TGTGCCAGCAGCTTAGAGGGACCGGAGACCCAGTACTTC. It yields the protein CASSLEGPETQYF.

The gene calls are TRBV15 and TRBJ2-2; D unclear. Germline V gene sequence: CDR1 LNHNV, CDR2 YYDKDF (reference sequence). The ends were cut back, 4 bases at V and 7 bases at J, with 10 bases in the middle. The CDR3 length is 13 residues. CDR3 region: CATSTVVSGELFF. The CDR3 DNA reads TGTGCCACCAGCACGGTGGTTAGCGGGGAGCTGTTTTTT.

This clonotype was seen repeatedly, ten times or more. CDR3 amino acids: CASSLVDMYNEQFF. Written as DNA, the CDR3 is TGTGCCAGCAGCTTAGTAGATATGTACAATGAGCAGTTCTTC. This sequence joins TRBV7-9 and TRBJ2-1, with unresolved D. The CDR3 is made up of 14 amino acids. V dropped 1 base and J dropped 4 bases, with 8 bases sitting between them. The germline V gene has CDR1 SEHNR and CDR2 FQNEAQ (reference sequence). Filled out from reference TRBV7-9 and TRBJ2-1, the complete variable domain reads DTGVSQNPRHKITKRGQNVTFRCDPISEHNRLYWYRQTLGQGPEFLTYFQNEAQLEKSRLLSDRFSAERPKGSFSTLEIQRTEQGDSAMYLCASSLVDMYNEQFFGPGTRLTVL.

This clonotype was counted ten times or more. As DNA, the CDR3 is TGTGCCAGCAGGGCAGACAGGAGGAACACCGGGGAGCTGTTTTTT. Translated, it gives CASRADRRNTGELFF. The chain carries TRBV28 and TRBJ2-2; D possibly corresponds to TRBD1 (6 bases). CDR1 is MDHEN and CDR2 is SYDVKM in the germline V gene. The CDR3 runs 15 residues. The V gene lost 6 bases and the J gene lost 1 base, with 12 bases spanning the gap.

This clonotype is medium-sized (0.01 to 0.1%) in the sample. The chain couples TRBV24-1 to TRBJ2-1; D uncertain. V lost 5 bases to trimming and J lost 5 bases, with 6 bases between them. Germline assignment: CDR1 KGHDR and CDR2 SFDVKD. This CDR3 region has 12 residues. The CDR3 DNA reads as TGTGCCACCAGTGCACGGGACAATGAGCAGTTCTTC. It encodes CATSARDNEQFF.

In its sample, this clonotype ranks as medium-sized. The J gene is TRBJ2-7, the V gene TRBV20-1, with TRBD2 matching over 9 bases. J was trimmed by 4 bases and V by 0 bases; bases with no gene match: 7. Germline V gene data show CDR1 as DFQATT and CDR2 as SNEGSKA (reference sequence). CDR3 length equals 15 residues. The CDR3 region is CSAREPERGDYEQYF. CDR3 DNA sequence: TGCAGTGCTAGAGAGCCAGAGCGGGGGGATTACGAGCAGTACTTC.

Ten or more counts support this clonotype. V gene TRBV7-9 combines with J gene TRBJ1-2; D gene ambiguous. The V gene lost 5 bases and the J gene lost 1 base, with 8 bases spanning the gap. Germline CDR1 SEHNR, CDR2 FQNEAQ (reference sequence). The CDR3 has 13 residues. DNA of the CDR3: TGTGCCAGCAGCCGAAGCGATAACTATGGCTACACCTTC. Encoded protein: CASSRSDNYGYTF.

This clonotype occurred many times. The rearrangement uses TRBV5-1 and TRBJ2-7; a possible D gene is TRBD2 (5 bases). The V gene lost 1 base and the J gene lost 0 bases, with 11 bases spanning the gap. Germline V gene lookup returns CDR1 SGHRS and CDR2 YFSETQ. The length of the CDR3 is 15 residues. The CDR3 DNA follows: TGCGCCAGCAGCTTGTACGGCAGCGGCTCCTACGAGCAGTACTTC. Its protein product is CASSLYGSGSYEQYF.

This clonotype was observed many times. This chain uses TRBV5-6 with TRBJ2-5; D ambiguous. The germline CDR1 and CDR2 sequences are SGHDT and YYEEEE. Between the trimmed V and J ends, which lost 0 bases and 5 bases, there was a span of 14 bases. The CDR3 is 15 residues long. The CDR3 protein is CASSLVVETTETQYF. The CDR3, as DNA: TGTGCCAGCAGCTTGGTTGTCGAGACGACTGAGACCCAGTACTTC.

Many counts were recorded for this clonotype. This may be a read error, as it is one base from a much larger clone. The chain is built from TRBV4-1 and TRBJ1-2; D unclear. Germline CDR1 and CDR2: MGHRA and YSYEKL. This CDR3 contains 11 residues. CDR3 loop: CASSQGIGKVF. DNA of the CDR3: TGCGCCAGCAGCCAAGGTATAGGGAAGGTCTTC.